The 27 T cell receptor beta chains listed next were all sequenced from one sample in a study of OX40 agonist ivuxolimab in advanced cancers. Data came from immunoSEQ multiplex PCR; TCRdb stores just in-frame clones and leaves some out. The sample gives some 110,000 clones, just under 95% of which show up once; around 0.15% is in the top ten. Specimen: CD4+ or CD8+ T cells sorted from blood, collected in a trial of the OX40 agonist ivuxolimab. The receptors were gathered from an adult with an advanced solid tumor such as melanoma, head and neck, liver or kidney cancer.

The CDR3 DNA is TGTGCCACCCGGTTAGCCGGGACAGGGCCCGAAAAACTGTTTTTT. Its protein is CATRLAGTGPEKLFF. The chain employs TRBV19 and TRBJ1-4, with 9 bases aligning to TRBD1. CDR1 is LNHDA, CDR2 SQIVND, per germline (reference sequence). The V segment lost 10 bases and the J segment 8 bases; nucleotides outside the gene matches: 14. The CDR3 is 15 amino acids. The full variable domain, completed using reference TRBV19 and TRBJ1-4, is DGGITQSPKYLFRKEGQNVTLSCEQNLNHDAMYWYRQDPGQGLRLIYYSQIVNDFQKGDIAEGYSVSREKKESFPLTVTSAQKNPTAFYLCATRLAGTGPEKLFFGSGTQLSVL.

The chain recombines TRBV7-9 with TRBJ2-6; tentatively, D is TRBD2 (5 bases). The germline CDR1 and CDR2 sequences are SEHNR and FQNEAQ (reference sequence). The CDR3 is 18 residues long. With 1 base removed from V and 3 bases from J, the gap between germline ends came to 16 bases. CDR3 sequence reads: CASSLVTQWRIGANVLTF. The CDR3 nucleotides read TGTGCCAGCAGCTTAGTGACCCAATGGAGGATTGGGGCCAACGTCCTGACTTTC.

This clone was seen only a few times. The V and J genes are TRBV15 and TRBJ1-2; 9 bases line up with TRBD1. Germline trimming cut 6 bases from V and 6 bases from J; bases unmatched to any gene: 2. Germline-derived CDR1 and CDR2 are LNHNV and YYDKDF (reference sequence). This CDR3 comprises 12 residues. The CDR3 nucleotides are TGTGCCACCAGGGGACAGGGAGATGGCTACACCTTC. Encoded protein: CATRGQGDGYTF.

This chain links TRBV2 with TRBJ2-7; possibly TRBD1 for D (5 bases). Germline V lookup: CDR1 SNHLY, CDR2 FYNNEI. This CDR3 comprises 14 residues. V was cut by 6 bases and J by 7 bases, with 19 bases left in between. The CDR3 nucleotides are TGTGCCAGCAGGACCTATAAAGGGGTCGGTGAGCAGTACTTC. Translated: CASRTYKGVGEQYF.

The rearrangement joins TRBV19 to TRBJ2-7; 8 positions match TRBD1. Germline CDR1 LNHDA, CDR2 SQIVND (reference sequence). The V segment lost 9 bases and the J segment 3 bases; nucleotides outside the gene matches: 10. The CDR3 runs 14 residues. In nucleotides, the CDR3 is TGTGCCAGCACCCCCCGGACAGGGAACTACGAGCAGTACTTC. This encodes CASTPRTGNYEQYF.

This sequence joins TRBV5-1 and TRBJ1-1, with 11 positions matching TRBD1. This CDR3 is 15 amino acids long. V was pared by 2 bases and J by 1 base, with 1 base of the junction left unmatched. The germline V gene has CDR1 SGHRS and CDR2 YFSETQ. Here the CDR3 reads CASSLGTGGNTEAFF. Written as DNA, the CDR3 is TGCGCCAGCAGCTTAGGGACAGGGGGGAACACTGAAGCTTTCTTT.

This sequence joins TRBV4-2 and TRBJ1-2; TRBD1 matches at 8 bases. There are 14 residues in the CDR3. The germline CDR1 and CDR2 sequences are LGHNA and YNFKEQ. The junction had 4 bases not matched to a gene; V was cut back by 5 bases and J by 2 bases. CDR3 in DNA: TGTGCCAGCAGCGTCCGGACAGGGAACTATGGCTACACCTTC. Its translation: CASSVRTGNYGYTF.

The rearrangement joins TRBV28 to TRBJ2-4, with D unclear. The CDR3 is made up of 17 amino acids. Germline CDR1 is MDHEN and CDR2 is SYDVKM. V gave up 5 bases and J gave up 0 bases, with 17 bases separating them. For the CDR3, the DNA is TGTGCCAGCAGTCCCCCCTTAAGGCCCCTAGCCAAAAACATTCAGTACTTC. Its translation: CASSPPLRPLAKNIQYF.

The chain has TRBV5-4 and TRBJ2-3, with D possibly called TRBD1 or TRBD2 (5 bases each). Between the trimmed V and J ends, which lost 4 bases and 2 bases, there was a span of 14 bases. The CDR3 has 15 amino acids. Germline CDR1 SGHNT, CDR2 YYREEE (reference sequence). Here the CDR3 reads CASSLAGTNTDTQYF. The CDR3 DNA reads TGTGCCAGCAGCCTCGCCGGGACCAACACAGATACGCAGTATTTT.

This chain uses TRBV28 with TRBJ1-4; possibly TRBD1 for D (6 bases). The germline V gene encodes CDR1 MDHEN and CDR2 SYDVKM. The V end was cut by 3 bases, the J end by 7 bases, with 15 bases between. CDR3 length equals 15 residues. The DNA for the CDR3 is TGTGCCAGCAGTTTTGGAGGTGGGGGCGGTGAAAAACTGTTTTTT. Translated: CASSFGGGGGEKLFF.

This chain links TRBV19 with TRBJ1-4, with a possible D match to TRBD1 (5 bases). Germline CDR1 and CDR2: LNHDA and SQIVND (reference sequence). V gave up 6 bases and J gave up 7 bases, with 9 bases separating them. The length of the CDR3 is 12 residues. The CDR3: CASSRVTEKLFF. CDR3 nucleotides: TGTGCCAGTAGCAGGGTGACTGAAAAACTGTTTTTT.

The chain links TRBV2 to TRBJ2-5; D gene unclear. V lost 7 bases and J 5 bases, leaving 14 bases between the germline ends. This CDR3 comprises 13 residues. Germline CDR1 reads SNHLY; CDR2 reads FYNNEI. For the CDR3, the DNA is TGTGCCAGCATCGTGGACGCGGCGGAGACCCAGTACTTC. It encodes CASIVDAAETQYF. The variable domain in full, completed from reference TRBV2 and TRBJ2-5, reads EPEVTQTPSHQVTQMGQEVILRCVPISNHLYFYWYRQILGQKVEFLVSFYNNEISEKSEIFDDQFSVERPDGSNFTLKIRSTKLEDSAMYFCASIVDAAETQYFGPGTRLLVL.

In this sample, this clone turned up once. J is TRBJ1-4 and V is TRBV25-1; no clear D gene. From germline, CDR1 is MGHDK and CDR2 SYGVNS. V lost 6 bases, J lost 7 bases, and 18 bases lay in between. This CDR3 comprises 15 residues. The CDR3 DNA reads as TGTGCCAGCAGGGGGATCCAGCAGCGGGGTGAAAAACTGTTTTTT. Translation: CASRGIQQRGEKLFF.

This chain links TRBV23-1 with TRBJ1-6; D is unresolved. TRBV23-1 is an ORF, and what it does is uncertain. This CDR3 region has 15 residues. V gave up 5 bases and J gave up 3 bases, with 11 bases separating them. CDR3 in amino acids: CASSSRPVYNSPLHF. Here the CDR3 DNA reads TGCGCCAGCAGTAGCCGGCCAGTCTATAATTCACCCCTCCACTTT.

The rearrangement joins TRBV18 to TRBJ2-3; the D is unclear. This CDR3 is 12 amino acids long. Per the germline V gene, CDR1 is KGHSH and CDR2 is LQKENI. With 0 bases removed from V and 13 bases from J, the gap between germline ends came to 11 bases. This CDR3 is CASSPPDPLKYF. The CDR3 nucleotides are TGTGCCAGCTCACCACCGGATCCGCTTAAGTATTTT.

The chain couples TRBV5-4 to TRBJ1-2; D is ambiguous. Trimming took off 4 bases at V and 0 bases at J, with 16 bases between the two ends. The germline CDR1 and CDR2 sequences are SGHNT and YYREEE (reference sequence). The CDR3 has 16 amino acids. CDR3 bases: TGTGCCAGCAGCCGGCGGGCGGCGGGTGCTAACTATGGCTACACCTTC. Amino acids: CASSRRAAGANYGYTF.

This clone occurred a few times. The V and J genes are TRBV7-9 and TRBJ2-4, with D perhaps matching TRBD1 or TRBD2 (5 bases each). CDR1 and CDR2 (germline): SEHNR, FQNEAQ (reference sequence). This CDR3 comprises 15 residues. The germline V and J ends were trimmed by 5 bases and 6 bases, with 17 bases remaining between them. DNA of the CDR3: TGTGCCAGCAGCGCCGGCCAGGGAGCGAGAAACATTCAGTACTTC. It is translated as CASSAGQGARNIQYF.

The chain has TRBV5-8 and TRBJ1-4, with D hard to call. CDR3 length equals 15 residues. The V gene's germline CDR1 is SGHTS and CDR2 YDEGEE. The ends were cut back, 0 bases at V and 3 bases at J, with 9 bases in the middle. CDR3: CASSLGHQANEKLFF. The CDR3 DNA follows: TGTGCCAGCAGCTTGGGCCATCAGGCTAATGAAAAACTGTTTTTT.

The chain has TRBV30 and TRBJ2-5, with D possibly matching TRBD1 (6 bases). V shed 2 bases and J shed 0 bases, with 10 bases lying between them. The CDR3 totals 14 residues. Germline values: CDR1 GTSNPN, CDR2 SVGIG (reference sequence). CDR3 in DNA: TGTGCCTGGAGTTGGGGACACTACCAAGAGACCCAGTACTTC. Translating it yields CAWSWGHYQETQYF. Complete variable domain (other parts from reference TRBV30 and TRBJ2-5): SQTIHQWPATLVQPVGSPLSLECTVEGTSNPNLYWYRQAAGRGLQLLFYSVGIGQISSEVPQNLSASRPQDRQFILSSKKLLLSDSGFYLCAWSWGHYQETQYFGPGTRLLVL.

The chain recombines TRBV7-9 with TRBJ2-7; D may be TRBD1 (5 bases). From germline, CDR1 is SEHNR and CDR2 FQNEAQ (reference sequence). With 5 bases removed from V and 4 bases from J, the gap between germline ends came to 18 bases. There are 15 residues in the CDR3. CDR3 region: CASSLLGLLGYEQYF. The CDR3 DNA follows: TGTGCCAGCAGCCTCCTGGGGCTCCTGGGATACGAGCAGTACTTC.

This sequence joins TRBV7-2 and TRBJ2-4; D is unclear. CDR1 SGHTA and CDR2 FQGNSA come from the germline V gene. This CDR3 comprises 15 residues. Trimming pared 1 base from V and 0 bases from J, leaving 7 bases between. The CDR3 here is CASSLEIVAKNIQYF. The CDR3, as DNA: TGTGCCAGCAGCTTAGAGATCGTAGCCAAAAACATTCAGTACTTC. The full variable domain, its missing parts supplied by reference TRBV7-2 and TRBJ2-4, is GAGVSQSPSNKVTEKGKDVELRCDPISGHTALYWYRQSLGQGLEFLIYFQGNSAPDKSGLPSDRFSAERTGGSVSTLTIQRTQQEDSAVYLCASSLEIVAKNIQYFGAGTRLSVL.

The rearrangement joins TRBV11-3 to TRBJ1-5, with 11 positions matching TRBD1. In germline, CDR1 is SGHNT, CDR2 YENEEA. Trimming cost V 0 bases and J 6 bases; bases outside gene matches: 10. The CDR3 consists of 18 residues. CDR3 amino acids: CASSLDGRTGGRGQPQHF. As DNA, the CDR3 is TGTGCCAGCAGCTTAGATGGACGGACAGGGGGCCGAGGTCAGCCCCAGCATTTT.

The rearrangement links TRBV5-1 to TRBJ2-3, with 7 bases identical to TRBD1. The CDR3 sequence is 15 residues long. CDR1 is SGHRS and CDR2 is YFSETQ in the germline V gene. The J segment lost 4 bases and the V segment lost 0 bases, leaving 5 bases of the junction unmatched. The CDR3, as DNA: TGCGCCAGCAGCTTGGGGTGGCAGGGGGCAGATACGCAGTATTTT. Translated, it gives CASSLGWQGADTQYF.

This clone was picked up one time. This chain connects TRBV5-1 to TRBJ2-7, with a tentative D call TRBD1 (5 bases). Between the trimmed V and J ends, which lost 2 bases and 3 bases, there was a span of 18 bases. The germline V gene has CDR1 SGHRS and CDR2 YFSETQ. The CDR3 is 16 residues long. CDR3 residues: CASSLLPVGPFYEQYF. In nucleotides, the CDR3 is TGCGCCAGCAGCTTACTCCCGGTGGGGCCTTTCTACGAGCAGTACTTC.

The table lists this clone with a few counts. J is TRBJ1-1 and V is TRBV30; D is unresolved. In germline, CDR1 is GTSNPN, CDR2 SVGIG (reference sequence). CDR3 length: 13 amino acids. Between the trimmed V and J ends, which lost 0 bases and 0 bases, there was a span of 5 bases. In DNA form, the CDR3 reads TGTGCCTGGAGTGTAGCTGTGAACACTGAAGCTTTCTTT. This sequence encodes CAWSVAVNTEAFF.

The chain couples TRBV18 to TRBJ2-5, with TRBD2 matching 9 bases. Per germline, CDR1 KGHSH and CDR2 LQKENI. After removal of 4 bases from V and 0 bases from J, the junction contained 6 bases not matched to a gene. There are 16 residues in the CDR3. The DNA of the CDR3 is TGTGCCAGCTCACGAGGCGGCGGGAGGGACCAAGAGACCCAGTACTTC. Its translation: CASSRGGGRDQETQYF.

A single count supports this clone. The chain links TRBV27 to TRBJ2-7; 12 nucleotides match TRBD2. V lost 3 bases, J lost 3 bases, and 9 bases stayed unmatched. CDR3 size: 17 residues. In germline, CDR1 is MNHEY, CDR2 SMNVEV (reference sequence). The CDR3: CASSFRPSGRGYYEQYF. The CDR3 DNA is TGTGCCAGCAGTTTCCGCCCTAGCGGGAGGGGTTACTACGAGCAGTACTTC.